The T cell receptor (beta chain) under discussion was sequenced for a study of beta chain features in type 1 diabetes. This clone was seen more than once but under ten times. Antigen unknown. From germline, CDR1 is SEHNR and CDR2 FQNEAQ (reference sequence). The trim removed 5 bases at V and 7 bases at J, leaving 6 bases unmatched. This CDR3 spans 14 amino acids. Sequenced material consisted of expressed TCRB transcripts (all of the isolated RNA was reverse transcribed). It was found that naive, central memory and regulatory T cell samples averaged roughly 3.6 million reads. Sequenced by immunoSEQ multiplex PCR; TCRdb stores in-frame clones only, minus some. This sample yields 400,000 or so clones, of which 8.5% to 10% are seen a single time; approximately 0.55% belongs to the top ten. Study-wide points: Fewer junction insertions and more nucleotide deletions appeared in type 1 diabetes patients. A moderate, significant TCRB CDR3 shortening appeared in type 1 diabetes across four CD4+ subsets.

This receptor was obtained from a man aged 30-40 years with type 1 diabetes. The specimen sequenced was central memory CD4+ T cells from blood. The J gene is TRBJ2-1, the V gene TRBV7-9; 9 bases align to TRBD1. The CDR3 here is CASSTQGARNEQFF. CDR3 nucleotides: TGTGCCAGCAGCACACAGGGGGCGCGTAATGAGCAGTTCTTC.